The T cell receptor (beta chain) described here comes from a study of T cell responses to AZD1222 COVID-19 vaccine (dated by TCRdb to about 2021). With regard to the full study: TCR sequencing covered roughly 230 trial participants: 200 to 210 given two doses of AZD1222 and about 26 given two doses of MenACWY control vaccine. Trial participants were enrolled by age into 18-55, 56-69 and 70-plus year subgroups, with 148, 28 and 57 TCR-sequenced participants respectively. Overall study results and their limits: Participants were mostly white British and included more females than males, and it was suggested by the authors that clonal diversity may have been underestimated. Conclusions about previously exposed vaccinees are limited, since just a handful of AZD1222 recipients were seropositive for SARS-CoV-2 at baseline. A significant rise in spike-specific TCR breadth and depth was observed after two AZD1222 doses relative to day 0 and relative to MenACWY recipients. Reportedly, almost half of the unique spike-specific TCRs recognized epitopes lying outside the regions that are mutated in the B.1.351 and B.1.1.7 variants. Because no day 14 peak-response samples were available, the repertoires could be characterized only after the peak T cell response. The whole spike protein was spanned by vaccine-associated CD4 TCRs, and dominant responses were seen in regions 160-218 and 743-854. The 56-69-year group was small, and its depth increase did not reach significance, likely because of low power.

In the paper's terms, the time point label means: about 28 days (+/-7) after the second vaccine dose. AZD1222 recipients given second doses at about 4 weeks or at about 12 weeks were pooled, since spike-specific TCR depth and breadth were not found to differ between the two schedules. The vaccinee samples were drawn from two UK trials, COV001 and COV002, one of which was a single-blind randomized controlled phase 2/3 trial testing AZD1222 (ChAdOx1 nCoV-19) in healthy adults. For TCRbeta chain sequencing, PBMC samples were collected from trial participants at day 0 and at day 28 after the second dose. V is trimmed back by 4 bases and J by 0 bases, and the junction contains 8 bases that no gene match accounts for. CDR1 and CDR2 are read off the germline V gene (reference sequence) as SGHNT and YYREEE. The CDR3 runs 17 amino acids, cysteine and phenylalanine included. The kept DNA is CDR3 alone, 51 bases in frame from the first base.

This clone appeared a single time. It lacks a known antigen. No base qualities exist here, and no much larger clone lies one base off it. The CDR3 regions of human TCRbeta chains were analyzed by immunosequencing. As for the authors' bioinformatics: Repertoire TCRs were checked for matches against a reference library of SARS-CoV-2-specific TCRs that had been generated using the MIRA antigen-specificity platform. Breadth meant the fraction of unique TCRs that were SARS-CoV-2-associated, whereas depth meant the fraction of total T cells that were SARS-CoV-2-associated. Using the MIRA data, each spike-specific TCR was assigned both to the spike region to which the TCR was reactive and to a CD4 or CD8 class. Log10-transformed breadth and depth values were compared by one-way ANOVA with Sidak's multiple comparisons tests. The immuneACCESS repertoire file appears here via TCRdb, limited to in-frame rearrangements. These files lack a portion of the clones; in checked studies, under half of the deficit traces to unresolved V genes, and the cause of the others is not known. That table furnishes V, J and clone size, whereas the DNA furnished D and trimming. This sample has roughly 120,000 clones in its table, and more than 85% of those were observed once. The ten largest account for about 7.4% of the sample.

This sequence uses TRBV5-4 and TRBJ2-7; 12 of the junction bases match TRBD2. This clonotype originated in an adult who received the AZD1222 COVID-19 vaccine. The material was peripheral blood, obtained 28 days after the second AZD1222 dose. The sequenced DNA is TGTGCCAGCAGCGGGGGACTAGCGGGTTTCGGCTCCTACGAGCAGTACTTC. It codes for CASSGGLAGFGSYEQYF.